The 9 T cell receptor beta chains below were found in one sample sequenced in a study of blood T cell repertoires in COVID-19. This table comes from immunoSEQ multiplex PCR, and its TCRdb copy is limited to in-frame clones, with some not included. The sample includes about 380,000 clones, 70% to 90% of them seen just once. The sequenced sample consisted of PBMCs or T cells enriched from blood (not recorded which). The receptors were sampled from a woman under 30 who had recovered from COVID-19.

The chain carries TRBV11-2 and TRBJ2-7; 7 bases align to TRBD2. Germline assignment: CDR1 SGHAT and CDR2 FQNNGV. The V segment lost 6 bases and the J segment 0 bases; nucleotides outside the gene matches: 14. The CDR3 has 17 residues. The chain's CDR3 is CASSFFREGAISYEQYF. The DNA of the CDR3 is TGTGCCAGCAGTTTTTTCAGGGAGGGAGCAATCTCCTACGAGCAGTACTTC.

The V and J genes are TRBV2 and TRBJ2-3; D may be TRBD1 (6 bases). Germline V gene data show CDR1 as SNHLY and CDR2 as FYNNEI. Trimming removed 4 bases at V and 4 bases at J, with 12 bases between. The CDR3 has 14 amino acids. CDR3: CASSVARGSDTQYF. CDR3 bases: TGTGCCAGCAGTGTAGCCAGGGGTTCAGATACGCAGTATTTT.

The chain has TRBV7-8 and TRBJ2-1; 9 bases line up with TRBD2. V was pared by 2 bases and J by 5 bases, with 13 bases of the junction left unmatched. The CDR3 loop spans 18 amino acids. In germline, CDR1 is SGHVS, CDR2 FQNEAQ. The CDR3 sequence: CASSLTSGGPPRHNEQFF. In nucleotides, the CDR3 is TGTGCCAGCAGCTTAACCAGCGGGGGGCCTCCTAGGCACAATGAGCAGTTCTTC.

The rearrangement links TRBV6-5 to TRBJ2-5; possible D gene TRBD1, 5 bases. The length of the CDR3 is 15 residues. Trimming removed 2 bases from V and 1 base from J, with 11 bases in between. CDR1 is MNHEY, CDR2 SVGAGI, per germline. The CDR3 protein is CASSYGWQGQETQYF. The CDR3 DNA reads TGTGCCAGCAGTTACGGTTGGCAGGGCCAAGAGACCCAGTACTTC.

The J gene is TRBJ1-2, the V gene TRBV2; tentative D call: TRBD1 (5 bases). V was cut by 2 bases and J by 4 bases, with 11 bases left in between. Per germline, CDR1 SNHLY and CDR2 FYNNEI. This CDR3 region has 14 residues. CDR3 amino acids: CASSEKAGPYGYTF. Here the CDR3 DNA reads TGTGCCAGCAGTGAAAAGGCGGGGCCCTATGGCTACACCTTC.

This clone has more than one count but fewer than ten. The CDR3 region has the DNA TGCGCCAGCGGGACCGGGACAGGAGCCTACGAGCAGTACTTC. Encoded protein: CASGTGTGAYEQYF. This chain uses TRBV5-1 with TRBJ2-7; 8 bases match TRBD1. CDR3 length: 14 amino acids. V lost 7 bases to trimming and J lost 2 bases; unmatched junction nucleotides: 8. Per germline, CDR1 SGHRS and CDR2 YFSETQ. Together with reference TRBV5-1 and TRBJ2-7, the CDR3 gives the full variable domain: KAGVTQTPRYLIKTRGQQVTLSCSPISGHRSVSWYQQTPGQGLQFLFEYFSETQRNKGNFPGRFSGRQFSNSRSEMNVSTLELGDSALYLCASGTGTGAYEQYFGPGTRLTVT.

The rearrangement uses TRBV30 and TRBJ1-5, with 9 bases fitting TRBD1. There are 16 residues in the CDR3. CDR1 and CDR2 (germline): GTSNPN, SVGIG (reference sequence). With V trimmed by 2 bases and J by 4 bases, 9 bases remained unmatched. The CDR3 here is CAWSWGGQGSNQPQHF. The CDR3 bases are TGTGCCTGGAGTTGGGGAGGACAGGGGAGTAATCAGCCCCAGCATTTT.

V usage is TRBV19 and J usage is TRBJ1-2, with 8 nucleotides matching TRBD1. The CDR3 loop spans 16 amino acids. CDR1 is LNHDA, CDR2 SQIVND, per germline (reference sequence). Trimming cost V 6 bases and J 4 bases; bases outside gene matches: 13. CDR3 region: CASRLPGQVFSYGYTF. Written as DNA, the CDR3 is TGTGCCAGTAGGCTACCGGGACAGGTTTTTTCCTATGGCTACACCTTC.

The gene calls are TRBV19 and TRBJ1-6; D uncertain. V was cut by 1 base and J by 5 bases, with 9 bases left in between. The CDR3 loop spans 15 amino acids. Germline CDR1 reads LNHDA; CDR2 reads SQIVND (reference sequence). This chain's CDR3 is CASSIAGVDNSPLHF. The CDR3 DNA sequence: TGTGCCAGTAGTATAGCCGGGGTTGATAATTCACCCCTCCACTTT.